The T cell receptor beta chain under discussion was sequenced for a study of esophageal squamous cell carcinoma under preoperative chemotherapy. Study-level information: TCR repertoires were profiled from both peripheral blood T cells and tumor-infiltrating lymphocytes.

Study outcomes and limitations: Abundant clones tended to shrink rather than expand after paclitaxel-nedaplatin. Peripheral T cells showed a significant TCR diversity increase after chemotherapy, unlike tumor-infiltrating lymphocytes.

The time point: after preoperative PTX-NDP chemotherapy. Paclitaxel-nedaplatin chemotherapy was given to patients ahead of their surgery. Each CDR3 protein is one row after TCRdb ran MiXCR on the PCR reads. This repertoire shows some 32,000 distinct CDR3 sequences, roughly 52% found once; its top ten account for approximately 25%. The ends were cut back, 1 base at V and 4 bases at J, with 11 bases in the middle. There are 15 residues in the CDR3. The germline V gene encodes CDR1 SGHTA and CDR2 FQGNSA. There are many counts of this clonotype. Its antigen is currently unknown. This clonotype originated in a human donor with esophageal squamous cell carcinoma. The donor label of this sample is uncertain. The specimen was obtained from a patient given preoperative chemotherapy. This chain links TRBV7-2 with TRBJ2-1, with D hard to call. This chain's CDR3 is CASSLGDGRYNEQFF. The CDR3 region has the DNA TGTGCCAGCAGCTTAGGGGATGGGCGTTACAATGAGCAGTTCTTC.